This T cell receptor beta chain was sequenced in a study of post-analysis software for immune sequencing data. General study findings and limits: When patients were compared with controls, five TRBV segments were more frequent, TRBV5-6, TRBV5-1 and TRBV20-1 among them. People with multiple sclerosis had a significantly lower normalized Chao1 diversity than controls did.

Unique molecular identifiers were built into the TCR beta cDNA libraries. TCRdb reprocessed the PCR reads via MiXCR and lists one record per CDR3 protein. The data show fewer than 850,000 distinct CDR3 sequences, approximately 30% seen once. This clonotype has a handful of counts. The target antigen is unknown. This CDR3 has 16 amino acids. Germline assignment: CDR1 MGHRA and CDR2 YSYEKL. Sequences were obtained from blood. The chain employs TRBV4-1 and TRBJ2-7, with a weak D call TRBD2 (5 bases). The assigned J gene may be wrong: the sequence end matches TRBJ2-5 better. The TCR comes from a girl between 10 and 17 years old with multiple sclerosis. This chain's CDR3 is CASSQDWGGETETQYF. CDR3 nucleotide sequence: TGCGCCAGCAGCCAGGACTGGGGTGGGGAAACGGAGACCCAGTACTTC.